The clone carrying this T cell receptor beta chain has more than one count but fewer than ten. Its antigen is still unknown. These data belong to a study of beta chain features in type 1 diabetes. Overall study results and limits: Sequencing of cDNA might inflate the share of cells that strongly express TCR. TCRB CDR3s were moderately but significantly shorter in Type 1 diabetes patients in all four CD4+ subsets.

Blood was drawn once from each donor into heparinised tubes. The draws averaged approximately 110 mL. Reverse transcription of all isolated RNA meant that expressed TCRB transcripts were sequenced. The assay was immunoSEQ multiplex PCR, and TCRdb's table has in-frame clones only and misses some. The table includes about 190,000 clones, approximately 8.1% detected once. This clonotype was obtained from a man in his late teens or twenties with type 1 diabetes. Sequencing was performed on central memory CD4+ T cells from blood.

This CDR3 is CASSLLYGNQPQHF. CDR3 nucleotides: TGTGCCAGCAGTTTGCTCTACGGCAATCAGCCCCAGCATTTT. The chain recombines TRBV27 with TRBJ1-5, with D uncertain. The CDR3 loop spans 14 amino acids. The V gene's germline CDR1 is MNHEY and CDR2 SMNVEV (reference sequence). V was pared by 3 bases and J by 2 bases, with 8 bases between.